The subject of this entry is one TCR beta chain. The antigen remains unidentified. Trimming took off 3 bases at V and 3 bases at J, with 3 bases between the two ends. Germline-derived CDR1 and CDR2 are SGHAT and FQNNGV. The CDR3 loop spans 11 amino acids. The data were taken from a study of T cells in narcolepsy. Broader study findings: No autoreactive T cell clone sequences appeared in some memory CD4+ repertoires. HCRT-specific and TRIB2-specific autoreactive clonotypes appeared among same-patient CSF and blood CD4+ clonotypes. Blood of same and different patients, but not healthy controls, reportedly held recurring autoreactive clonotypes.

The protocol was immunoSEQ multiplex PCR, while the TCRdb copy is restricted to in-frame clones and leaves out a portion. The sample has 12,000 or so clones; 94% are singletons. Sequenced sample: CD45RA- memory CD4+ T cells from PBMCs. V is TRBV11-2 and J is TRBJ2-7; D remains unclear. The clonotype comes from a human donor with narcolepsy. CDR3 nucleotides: TGTGCCAGCAGCTTCATCTACGAGCAGTACTTC. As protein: CASSFIYEQYF. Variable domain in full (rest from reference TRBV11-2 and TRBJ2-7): EAGVAQSPRYKIIEKRQSVAFWCNPISGHATLYWYQQILGQGPKLLIQFQNNGVVDDSQLPKDRFSAERLKGVDSTLKIQPAKLEDSAVYLCASSFIYEQYFGPGTRLTVT.